This TCR beta chain was observed in a study of cytomegalovirus exposure and HLA in healthy donors. This clone was detected a few times. The antigen is not known. With 60 Vbeta and 13 Jbeta primers, the PCR was carried out. The repertoire was sequenced with immunoSEQ multiplex PCR; TCRdb's copy has only in-frame clones and lacks some. The sample has about 190,000 clones; 75% to 85% are singletons. Study-wide results and limits: The authors later linked a missense DCLRE1C variant to TCR beta V- and J-gene trimming.

Germline trimming cut 1 base from V and 9 bases from J; bases unmatched to any gene: 1. The germline V gene has CDR1 SEHNR and CDR2 FQNEAQ (reference sequence). The CDR3 contains 14 residues. This clonotype originated in a boy between 5 and 17 years old in good health and CMV-seronegative. This sequence joins TRBV7-9 and TRBJ1-6, with 9 bases matching TRBD1. The source material was PBMCs. CDR3 loop: CASSLGTGVSPLHF. As DNA, the CDR3 is TGTGCCAGCAGCTTAGGGACAGGGGTTTCACCCCTCCACTTT.